This entry concerns a single T cell receptor (beta chain). Germline CDR1 MDHEN, CDR2 SYDVKM. V dropped 6 bases and J dropped 0; count of bases not matched to a gene: 4. The CDR3 is made up of 16 amino acids. Individual cDNA molecules were tagged with unique molecular identifiers. TCRdb redid the calling of the 5' RACE reads with MiXCR, one entry per CDR3 protein. The sample contains 75,000 to 100,000 distinct CDR3 sequences, about 15% of which appear only once. This entry is derived from a study of early T cells in non-severe SARS-CoV-2 infection. The sequenced sample consisted of whole blood. This receptor was obtained from an adult who was a healthcare worker with PCR-confirmed SARS-CoV-2 infection or an uninfected control (not recorded which). The chain has TRBV28 and TRBJ2-2; 10 positions agree with TRBD2. CDR3 DNA sequence: TGTGCCAGCAGACATGGACTAGCGGCGAACACCGGGGAGCTGTTTTTT. This translates into CASRHGLAANTGELFF.